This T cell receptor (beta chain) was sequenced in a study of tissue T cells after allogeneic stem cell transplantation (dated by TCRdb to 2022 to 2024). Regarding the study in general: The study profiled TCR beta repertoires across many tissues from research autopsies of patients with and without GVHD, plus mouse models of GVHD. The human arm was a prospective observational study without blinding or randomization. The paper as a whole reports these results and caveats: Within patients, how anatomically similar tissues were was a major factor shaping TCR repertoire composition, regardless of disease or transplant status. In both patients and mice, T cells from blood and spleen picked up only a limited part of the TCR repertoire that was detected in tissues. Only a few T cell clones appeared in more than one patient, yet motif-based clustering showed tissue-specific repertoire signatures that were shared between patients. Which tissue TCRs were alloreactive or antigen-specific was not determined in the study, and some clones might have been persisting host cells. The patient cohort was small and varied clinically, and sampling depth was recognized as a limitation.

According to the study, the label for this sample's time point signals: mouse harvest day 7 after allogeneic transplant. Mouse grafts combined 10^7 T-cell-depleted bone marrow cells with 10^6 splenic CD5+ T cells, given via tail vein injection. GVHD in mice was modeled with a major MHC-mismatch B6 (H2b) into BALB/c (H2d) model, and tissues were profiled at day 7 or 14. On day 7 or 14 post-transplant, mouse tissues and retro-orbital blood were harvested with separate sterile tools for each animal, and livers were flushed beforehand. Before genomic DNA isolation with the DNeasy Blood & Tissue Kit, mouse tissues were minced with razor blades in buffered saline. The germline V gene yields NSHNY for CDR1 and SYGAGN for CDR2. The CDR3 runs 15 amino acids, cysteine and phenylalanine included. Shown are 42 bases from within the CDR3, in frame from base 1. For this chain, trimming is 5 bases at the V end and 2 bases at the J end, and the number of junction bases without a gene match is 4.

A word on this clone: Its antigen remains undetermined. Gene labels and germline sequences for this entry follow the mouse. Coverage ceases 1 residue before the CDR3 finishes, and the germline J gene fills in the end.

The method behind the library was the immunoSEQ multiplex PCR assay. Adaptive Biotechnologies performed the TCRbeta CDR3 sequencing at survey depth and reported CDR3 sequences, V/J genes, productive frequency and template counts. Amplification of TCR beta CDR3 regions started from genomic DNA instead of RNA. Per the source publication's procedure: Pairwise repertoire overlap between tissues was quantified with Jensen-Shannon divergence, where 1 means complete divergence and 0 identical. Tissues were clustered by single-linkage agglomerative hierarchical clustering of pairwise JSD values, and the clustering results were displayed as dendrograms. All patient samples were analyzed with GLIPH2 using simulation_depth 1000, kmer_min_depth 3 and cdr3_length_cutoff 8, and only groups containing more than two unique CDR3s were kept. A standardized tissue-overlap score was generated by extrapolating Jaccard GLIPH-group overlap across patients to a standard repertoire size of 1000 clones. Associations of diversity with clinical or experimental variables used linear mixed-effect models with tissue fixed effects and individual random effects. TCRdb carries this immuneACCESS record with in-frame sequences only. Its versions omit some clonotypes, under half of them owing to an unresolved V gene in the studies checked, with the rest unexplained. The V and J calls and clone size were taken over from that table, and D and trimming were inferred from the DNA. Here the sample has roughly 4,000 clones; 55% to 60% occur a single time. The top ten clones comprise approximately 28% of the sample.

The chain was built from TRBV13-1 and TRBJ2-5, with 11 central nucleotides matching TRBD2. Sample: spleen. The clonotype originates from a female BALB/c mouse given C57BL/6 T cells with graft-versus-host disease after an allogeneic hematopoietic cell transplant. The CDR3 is CASRPDWGAQDTQYF. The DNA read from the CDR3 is TGTGCCAGCAGGCCGGACTGGGGGGCCCAAGACACCCAGTAC.